The rows below give T cell receptor beta chains drawn from one sample of a study of CD8+CD57+ T cells in acquired aplastic anemia. MiXCR was run by TCRdb on the reads, yielding one entry per CDR3 protein. The sample lists roughly 250,000 distinct CDR3 sequences, more than 40% occurring once. The sequenced material came from sorted CD4+, CD8+, or CD8+CD57+ T cells (not recorded which) from PBMCs. The source of these receptors is a human donor with aplastic anemia. Both conserved end residues are part of each CDR3. A D gene is named only where the DNA matches it firmly. Some rows mark clone size as missing; the rest say once, few, many or name a class of expanded clone.

-,TRBV4-3,TRBJ2-7,once,TGCGCCAGCAGCCAAGTCGCAGCCAGGGACGAGCAGTACTTC,CASSQVAARDEQYF
TRBD1,TRBV6-1,TRBJ2-5,many,TGTGCCAGCAGTGAGGTGACAGGGGGGCTTGAGACCCAGTACTTC,CASSEVTGGLETQYF
TRBD2,TRBV5-1,TRBJ2-7,many,TGCGCCAGCAGCTTGGCAGGGCTAGCGGGAGACGAGCAGTACTTC,CASSLAGLAGDEQYF
TRBD1,TRBV7-9,TRBJ2-5,-,TGTGCCAGCAGCCATCGGGACAGGGGGCTGGAAGAGACCCAGTACTTC,CASSHRDRGLEETQYF
TRBD1,TRBV2,TRBJ2-4,-,TGTGCCAGCATTGGACAGGGGGCGCGGGACAAAAACATTCAGTACTTC,CASIGQGARDKNIQYF
TRBD2,TRBV12-3/TRBV12-4,TRBJ2-1,many,TGTGCCATTTACCCCCCTACTAGCGGCAATGAGCAGTTCTTC,CAIYPPTSGNEQFF
TRBD2,TRBV20-1,TRBJ2-1,-,TGCAGTGCTACGGCCGCTAGCGGGGGGTACAATGAGCAGTTCTTC,CSATAASGGYNEQFF
-,TRBV11-1,TRBJ2-5,-,TGTGCCAGCAGCGGACAAAGGGTTAGCCAAGAGACCCAGTACTTC,CASSGQRVSQETQYF
TRBD2,TRBV4-2,TRBJ2-5,-,TGTGCCAGCAGCCAAGAGATTAGCGGGAAACTCGAAGAGACCCAGTACTTC,CASSQEISGKLEETQYF
-,TRBV6-5,TRBJ1-2,-,TGTGCCAGCAGTTTCCGGGACGGTAACTATGGCTACACCTTC,CASSFRDGNYGYTF
TRBD1,TRBV29-1,TRBJ2-7,-,TGCAGCGTTGACGCCCGAGGGGACAGGGGCTACGAGCAGTACTTC,CSVDARGDRGYEQYF
TRBD2,TRBV6-5,TRBJ2-7,many,TGTGCCGTATCTTTCTCGGGGGGGACATACGAGCAGTACTTC,CAVSFSGGTYEQYF
TRBD1,TRBV6-6,TRBJ2-7,once,TGTGCCAGCAGTTACTTGCCCCCGGACAGGGTATACGAGCAGTACTTC,CASSYLPPDRVYEQYF
TRBD1,TRBV29-1,TRBJ2-7,many,TGCAGCGTGGATAGTAGGGGGCTTGGCGAGCAGTACTTC,CSVDSRGLGEQYF
TRBD2,TRBV20-1,TRBJ2-2,many,TGCAGTGCTAGGATCCTAGCGGGACATCGGGAGCTGTTTTTT,CSARILAGHRELFF
TRBD2,TRBV6-4,TRBJ2-2,few,TGTGCCAGCGGAGAGAAGGCTAGCGGGGGTTCCGGGGAGCTGTTTTTT,CASGEKASGGSGELFF
TRBD1,TRBV20-1,TRBJ2-3,-,TGCAGTGCTAGAGTGGACAGGGGATACACAGATACGCAGTATTTT,CSARVDRGYTDTQYF
TRBD1,TRBV7-9,TRBJ2-7,-,TGTGCCAGCAGCCGAACCCTGACAGGGCTAAACTACGAGCAGTACTTC,CASSRTLTGLNYEQYF
TRBD1,TRBV20-1,TRBJ1-1,once,TGCAGTGCGGATTCCAGGGGGGCTGAAGCTTTCTTT,CSADSRGAEAFF
TRBD2,TRBV20-1,TRBJ2-1,many,TGCAGTGCTAGAGAACTAGCGGGGGGGCACAATGAGCAGTTCTTC,CSARELAGGHNEQFF
TRBD1,TRBV10-3,TRBJ2-7,once,TGTGCCATCAGTGTAGGGACAGGGGAGTCCTACGAGCAGTACTTC,CAISVGTGESYEQYF
-,TRBV10-3,TRBJ1-2,many,TGTGCCATCAGTGGTTGGAGCTTCAAAGCATATGGCTACACCTTC,CAISGWSFKAYGYTF
TRBD1,TRBV20-1,TRBJ2-3,many,TGCAGTGCCCATGAGGAAGACAGGGGGCCTACAGATACGCAGTATTTT,CSAHEEDRGPTDTQYF
TRBD2,TRBV19,TRBJ2-1,-,TGTGCCAGTAGTATTGGGAGCGGGAGTGTCTTTGAGCAGTTCTTC,CASSIGSGSVFEQFF
-,TRBV9,TRBJ2-3,once,TGTGCCAGCAGCGTAGACCAGGAAGGGGTGAAGCAGTATTTT,CASSVDQEGVKQYF
-,TRBV9,TRBJ2-7,once,TGTGCCAGCAGCCCCATGGACCGCCTGGGGTCCTACGAGCAGTACTTC,CASSPMDRLGSYEQYF
-,TRBV20-1,TRBJ1-2,-,TGCAGTGCGGTACAGGGCGAAGGCTACACCTTC,CSAVQGEGYTF
-,TRBV7-9,TRBJ2-5,many,TGTGCCAGCAGCCTTACTCTGGGGATCGAGACCCAGTACTTC,CASSLTLGIETQYF
-,TRBV24-1,TRBJ2-5,-,TGTGCCACCAGTGATTCGAACAGGTATGGGCCCCAGTACTTC,CATSDSNRYGPQYF
-,TRBV27,TRBJ1-1,-,TGTGCCAGCATCACTTTTCAGGGGATCACTGAAGCTTTCTTT,CASITFQGITEAFF
TRBD1,TRBV29-1,TRBJ1-2,-,TGCAGCGTACGGACCCCAGGGGGCTATGGCTACACCTTC,CSVRTPGGYGYTF
-,TRBV7-8,TRBJ2-7,-,TGTGCCAGCAGCTTCGTTGCGTATGGCTACGAGCAGTACTTC,CASSFVAYGYEQYF
-,TRBV29-1,TRBJ1-1,-,TGCAGCGGCCTGGAGGCAGAGAACACTGAAGCTTTCTTT,CSGLEAENTEAFF
TRBD1,TRBV7-9,TRBJ2-2,-,TGTGCCAGCAGCTTACCGGGACAGGGCTTACCCGGGGAGCTGCTTTTT,CASSLPGQGLPGELLF
TRBD1,TRBV2,TRBJ2-5,many,TGTGCCAGCAGACCCCAGGGGGCGTACACGGAGACCCAGTACTTC,CASRPQGAYTETQYF
-,TRBV30,TRBJ2-7,-,TGTGCCCGGAGCAGGGATAGCTCCTACGAGCAGTACTTC,CARSRDSSYEQYF
TRBD2,TRBV7-8,TRBJ2-5,many,TGTGCCAGCAACGGACTAGCGGGATCTCGTGGGACCCAGTACTTC,CASNGLAGSRGTQYF
-,TRBV29-1,TRBJ2-1,-,TGCAGCGTTGAGGGGGGCCAGGTAGGGTACAATGAGCAGTTCTTC,CSVEGGQVGYNEQFF
TRBD2,TRBV7-9,TRBJ2-7,-,TGTGCCAGCAGCTCCCGGGGGGGGGACTACTACTACGAGCAGTACTTC,CASSSRGGDYYYEQYF
-,TRBV12-3/TRBV12-4,TRBJ2-6,many,TGTGCCAGCAGTTCCTCTGGGATCTCTGGGGCCAACGTCCTGACTTTC,CASSSSGISGANVLTF
TRBD2,TRBV20-1,TRBJ2-3,-,TGCAGTACATCAGCGGGGGCTCATACGCAGTATTTT,CSTSAGAHTQYF
-,TRBV10-3,TRBJ1-1,-,TGTGCCATCCGTAACCTACAGGGCCTGGACACTGAAGCTTTCTTT,CAIRNLQGLDTEAFF
-,TRBV5-8,TRBJ1-5,many,TGTGCCAGCACCAAACCTCATGACCGGGAGCCCAATCAGCCCCAGCATTTT,CASTKPHDREPNQPQHF
-,TRBV15,TRBJ1-5,-,TGTGCCACCAGCATCGCACTGAATCAGCCCCAGCATTTT,CATSIALNQPQHF
-,TRBV4-1,TRBJ1-1,many,TGCGCCAGCAGCCCCCCAACGGCGGCGAACACTGAAGCTTTCTTT,CASSPPTAANTEAFF
-,TRBV10-3,TRBJ2-7,many,TGTGCCATCAGTAGACTAAGCTCCTACGAGCAGTACTTC,CAISRLSSYEQYF
-,TRBV5-6,TRBJ1-6,-,TGTGCCAGCAGCTTGGCCAGCCCGGGACCCCTCCACTTT,CASSLASPGPLHF
-,TRBV30,TRBJ2-7,many,TGTGCCTGGAGCGACGGCGAGCAGTACTTC,CAWSDGEQYF
-,TRBV2,TRBJ1-2,-,TGTGCCAGCACCCAGGGCTTAGGAGGCTACACCTTC,CASTQGLGGYTF
-,TRBV7-9,TRBJ1-3,few,TGTGCCAGCAGCTTAGTGTCGGGTTTTGGAAACACCATATATTTT,CASSLVSGFGNTIYF
-,TRBV10-2,TRBJ2-5,many,TGCGCCAGCAGCGCTCTCCCGGGGCCGTTCCAAGAGACCCAGTACTTC,CASSALPGPFQETQYF
-,TRBV3-1,TRBJ1-5,-,TGTGCCAGCAGGCATGGGACAAATAGCAATCAGCCCCAGCATTTT,CASRHGTNSNQPQHF
-,TRBV20-1,TRBJ2-2,-,TGCAGTGCACTCCGGGACACCGGGGAGCTGTTTTTT,CSALRDTGELFF
-,TRBV7-3,TRBJ2-5,once,TGTGCCAGCAGCTTGGGCGGGACACCTCGTGAGACCCAGTACTTC,CASSLGGTPRETQYF
-,TRBV2,TRBJ2-5,-,TGTGCCAGCAGTGAAGGCATACAAGAGACCCAGTACTTC,CASSEGIQETQYF
-,TRBV10-2,TRBJ1-1,-,TGCGCCAGCAGCGTACTAGGGGGGTCGAACACTGAAGCTTTCTTT,CASSVLGGSNTEAFF
TRBD1,TRBV20-1,TRBJ1-5,-,TGCAGTGCACAGGACAGGGTTAGCAATCAGCCCCAGCATTTT,CSAQDRVSNQPQHF
-,TRBV9,TRBJ2-3,many,TGTGCCAGCAGCGTAGAAAGCTCCACAGATACGCAGTATTTT,CASSVESSTDTQYF
-,TRBV19,TRBJ2-1,-,TGCACCAGTAGTATGAAAGGGGGCTCCTACAATGAGCAGTTCTTC,CTSSMKGGSYNEQFF
TRBD2,TRBV7-7,TRBJ2-3,-,TGTGCTAGCAGCTCCACTAGCGGACACACAGATACGCAGTATTTT,CASSSTSGHTDTQYF